The clone carrying this T cell receptor (beta chain) was detected many times. This entry is derived from a study of blood T cells in healthy people across ages. Primers used in a second PCR of roughly 6 to 12 cycles were a sample-barcoded 5' primer and a J-beta primer mix. MiXCR, run by TCRdb on the 5' RACE reads, gives a single entry per CDR3 protein. This sample has some 800,000 distinct CDR3 sequences, with approximately 48% found just once. The CDR3 runs to 14 residues. The germline V gene has CDR1 SQVTM and CDR2 ANQGSEA. The V segment lost 6 bases and the J segment 4 bases; nucleotides outside the gene matches: 7. Every donor contributed 7.5 to 10 milliliters of peripheral blood by blood draw. The authors isolated at least 6 million PBMCs per sample.

The chain employs TRBV29-1 and TRBJ2-3, with 10 positions matching TRBD1. The sample was blood. This receptor was obtained from a man aged 55 to 70 in good health. The CDR3 here is CSVETGGYSDTQYF. The CDR3 DNA reads as TGCAGCGTGGAGACAGGGGGCTACTCAGATACGCAGTATTTT.